The 30 T cell receptor beta chains presented below share a single source sample, sequenced in a study of blood T cell repertoires in COVID-19. Clones were sequenced by immunoSEQ multiplex PCR, and TCRdb holds only the in-frame ones, with some missing. The sample has about 150,000 clones; around 82% are singletons. The specimen was peripheral blood. All receptors derive from a man in his sixties with acute or convalescent COVID-19.

This chain joins TRBV2 and TRBJ2-7; D is unclear. CDR1 and CDR2 (germline): SNHLY, FYNNEI. Trimming removed 2 bases at V and 2 bases at J, with 4 bases between. The CDR3 is made up of 12 amino acids. CDR3: CASSELTYEQYF. The CDR3 region has the DNA TGTGCCAGCAGTGAACTTACCTACGAGCAGTACTTC.

This sequence joins TRBV29-1 and TRBJ1-4; the D is unclear. Per the germline V gene, CDR1 is SQVTM and CDR2 is ANQGSEA. V gave up 7 bases and J gave up 10 bases, with 16 bases separating them. This CDR3 is built from 12 residues. CDR3 bases: TGCAGCGCCGAAGGTGGTTCAGGAAAACTGTTTTTT. Its protein is CSAEGGSGKLFF.

The V and J genes are TRBV19 and TRBJ2-5; 8 bases fit TRBD1. The ends lost 6 bases at V and 4 bases at J; junction bases unmatched: 10. The CDR3 has 15 amino acids. Germline values: CDR1 LNHDA, CDR2 SQIVND (reference sequence). The CDR3 spells CASSGRQGSGETQYF. The CDR3 DNA sequence: TGTGCCAGTAGCGGGAGACAGGGGTCGGGAGAGACCCAGTACTTC.

The chain carries TRBV7-2 and TRBJ2-2; a possible D gene is TRBD1 (5 bases). Germline V gene data show CDR1 as SGHTA and CDR2 as FQGNSA. The CDR3 is made up of 17 amino acids. V was pared by 8 bases and J by 2 bases, with 21 bases between. As DNA, the CDR3 is TGTGCCAGCCGCCCCCGGAGTCGGACAAAAAACACCGGGGAGCTGTTTTTT. As protein: CASRPRSRTKNTGELFF.

V usage is TRBV2 and J usage is TRBJ1-5; TRBD1 matches 7 bases. With 5 bases clipped from V and 0 bases from J, the junction kept 13 bases outside the gene matches. CDR1 is SNHLY, CDR2 FYNNEI, per germline. The CDR3 is 18 residues long. CDR3 nucleotide sequence: TGTGCCAGCAGTCTGTCCACAGGGGCGTACCATAGCAATCAGCCCCAGCATTTT. This gives the protein CASSLSTGAYHSNQPQHF.

The CDR3 region is CASSSPAASGRDYEQYF. CDR3 DNA: TGTGCCAGCAGTTCCCCAGCGGCTAGCGGGAGGGACTACGAGCAGTACTTC. V and J are TRBV28 and TRBJ2-7; 12 nucleotides line up with TRBD2. CDR1 is MDHEN, CDR2 SYDVKM, per germline. This CDR3 has 17 residues. V lost 4 bases and J lost 3; bases outside the gene matches: 10.

This clone was observed a handful of times. V and J are TRBV10-3 and TRBJ1-1, with 10 bases lining up with TRBD1. Germline CDR1 reads ENHRY; CDR2 reads SYGVKD. The CDR3 length is 14 residues. Trimming took 5 bases from V and 4 from J; bases not matched to a gene: 4. The CDR3 sequence is CAISKGQGTTEAFF. Written as DNA, the CDR3 is TGTGCCATCAGTAAGGGACAGGGGACCACTGAAGCTTTCTTT.

The rearrangement joins TRBV6-5 to TRBJ2-3; TRBD2 is a possible D gene (5 bases). V was cut by 5 bases and J by 2 bases, with 8 bases left in between. CDR3 size: 13 residues. Germline V lookup: CDR1 MNHEY, CDR2 SVGAGI. The CDR3 nucleotides are TGTGCCAGCAGTCGGGAAACCACAGATACGCAGTATTTT. As protein: CASSRETTDTQYF.

The V call is TRBV7-9, the J call TRBJ2-3; D is perhaps TRBD1 (6 bases). V dropped 3 bases and J dropped 0 bases, with 10 bases sitting between them. Germline assignment: CDR1 SEHNR and CDR2 FQNEAQ (reference sequence). The CDR3 consists of 15 residues. CDR3 region: CASSFRGSSTDTQYF. The CDR3 DNA sequence: TGTGCCAGCAGCTTCAGGGGCTCTAGCACAGATACGCAGTATTTT.

The chain combines TRBV24-1 with TRBJ2-7; 7 bases are a match to TRBD1. The CDR3 totals 18 residues. The J segment lost 3 bases and the V segment lost 6 bases, leaving 19 bases of the junction unmatched. The germline V gene encodes CDR1 KGHDR and CDR2 SFDVKD. In DNA form, the CDR3 reads TGTGCCACCAGTCCCGGACAGGCCAGAAACCCCAGGCGCTACGAGCAGTACTTC. Protein product: CATSPGQARNPRRYEQYF.

V is TRBV6-2 or TRBV6-3 and J is TRBJ2-5; D perhaps matches TRBD2 (6 bases). V lost 2 bases to trimming and J lost 2 bases, with 9 bases between them. Germline-derived CDR1 and CDR2 are MNHEY and SVGEGT. The CDR3 consists of 14 residues. CDR3 residues: CASSYSSGQETQYF. CDR3 in DNA: TGTGCCAGCAGTTACAGTAGCGGACAAGAGACCCAGTACTTC.

The V and J genes are TRBV7-8 and TRBJ1-2, with no clear D. Germline V CDR1 and CDR2: SGHVS, FQNEAQ. The CDR3 has 14 amino acids. V shed 8 bases and J shed 8 bases, with 21 bases lying between them. The DNA for the CDR3 is TGTGCCAGCGGGCCACGAAGTGGCTCCGAGGGCTACACCTTC. Amino acids: CASGPRSGSEGYTF.

J is TRBJ2-6 and V is TRBV7-6, with D tentatively TRBD1 (6 bases). Trimming removed 5 bases from V and 0 bases from J, with 8 bases in between. The CDR3 has 15 amino acids. CDR1 SGHVS and CDR2 FNYEAQ come from the germline V gene. The CDR3 loop reads CASSGQISGANVLTF. The CDR3 bases are TGTGCCAGCAGCGGACAGATCTCTGGGGCCAACGTCCTGACTTTC.

The CDR3 is CSDLQGTYNEQFF. CDR3 coding DNA: TGCAGCGACCTACAGGGGACCTACAATGAGCAGTTCTTC. This chain joins TRBV29-1 and TRBJ2-1; 7 bases map to TRBD1. The germline CDR1 and CDR2 sequences are SQVTM and ANQGSEA. The CDR3 is 13 amino acids. With V trimmed by 7 bases and J by 2 bases, 5 bases remained unmatched.

Concerning this clone: Sequence at one end of the junction differs from germline and may be a read error. The J gene is TRBJ2-1, the V gene TRBV7-7; 11 positions match TRBD2. The germline gives CDR1 SSHAT, CDR2 FNYEAQ (reference sequence). The CDR3 length is 16 residues. The CDR3 DNA follows: TGTGCTAGCAGCTTGGGACTAGCGGAGCCCTACAATGAGCAGTTCTTC. It codes for CASSLGLAEPYNEQFF.

This chain joins TRBV19 and TRBJ2-6; 10 bases are a match to TRBD1. Trimming took 5 bases from V and 1 from J; bases not matched to a gene: 2. Germline lookup yields CDR1 LNHDA and CDR2 SQIVND (reference sequence). This CDR3 comprises 16 residues. CDR3 nucleotide sequence: TGTGCCAGTAGTGTGGACAGGGGGTCTGGGGCCAACGTCCTGACTTTC. Protein: CASSVDRGSGANVLTF.

The gene calls are TRBV5-6 and TRBJ2-2; TRBD1 matches 7 bases. CDR1 is SGHDT, CDR2 YYEEEE, per germline. The CDR3 contains 15 residues. V shed 3 bases, J shed 0 bases, and the junction held 2 bases outside the gene matches. CDR3: CASSWGQPNTGELFF. The CDR3 DNA follows: TGTGCCAGCAGCTGGGGACAGCCGAACACCGGGGAGCTGTTTTTT.

This sequence joins TRBV7-9 and TRBJ2-7; 9 bases line up with TRBD1. The CDR3 length is 15 residues. The trim removed 3 bases at V and 5 bases at J, leaving 8 bases unmatched. From germline, CDR1 is SEHNR and CDR2 FQNEAQ (reference sequence). CDR3 loop: CASSFRGQGNHEQYF. The CDR3, as DNA: TGTGCCAGCAGCTTCAGAGGACAGGGGAACCACGAGCAGTACTTC.

The genes are TRBV18 and TRBJ2-3; D unresolved. CDR1 is KGHSH, CDR2 LQKENI, per germline. The CDR3 is 15 residues long. With 0 bases removed from V and 2 bases from J, the gap between germline ends came to 9 bases. The CDR3 protein is CASSPPNSLTDTQYF. For the CDR3, the DNA is TGTGCCAGCTCACCACCAAACAGCCTCACAGATACGCAGTATTTT.

The chain employs TRBV30 and TRBJ1-4; 11 nucleotides agree with TRBD1. V trimming: 2 bases; J trimming: 7 bases; junction bases outside the gene matches: 3. Germline V lookup: CDR1 GTSNPN, CDR2 SVGIG (reference sequence). This CDR3 region has 14 residues. Here the CDR3 reads CAWSLGQGGEKLFF. CDR3 DNA: TGTGCCTGGAGTCTGGGACAGGGGGGTGAAAAACTGTTTTTT.

This clone was recorded once. V usage is TRBV11-1 and J usage is TRBJ1-2, with TRBD1 as a possible D gene (6 bases). Trimming took 4 bases from V and 4 from J, leaving 16 bases between them. The CDR3 sequence is 15 residues long. Germline CDR1 SGHAT, CDR2 FQDESV (reference sequence). The CDR3 DNA sequence: TGTGCCAGCAGCTCAACAGGGACCGTGGGCTATGGCTACACCTTC. Its translation: CASSSTGTVGYGYTF.

The CDR3 DNA follows: TGTGCCAGCTCACCAGGGCAGATGGAGACCCAGTACTTC. Translating gives CASSPGQMETQYF. This chain links TRBV18 with TRBJ2-5; no clear D gene. The length of the CDR3 is 13 residues. The ends were cut back, 2 bases at V and 5 bases at J, with 9 bases in the middle. Germline V gene data show CDR1 as KGHSH and CDR2 as LQKENI.

The J gene is TRBJ1-3, the V gene TRBV9, with 9 nucleotides matching TRBD1. CDR3 length: 18 amino acids. With 3 bases clipped from V and 5 bases from J, the junction kept 15 bases outside the gene matches. Germline-derived CDR1 and CDR2 are SGDLS and YYNGEE. The CDR3 region has the DNA TGTGCCAGCAGCGGTAGCACCACAGGGGGCAATGGGAGAAACACCATATATTTT. Translation: CASSGSTTGGNGRNTIYF.

This sequence joins TRBV7-3 and TRBJ2-1; 7 bases line up with TRBD2. CDR1 SGHTA and CDR2 FQGTGA come from the germline V gene. The CDR3 consists of 15 residues. Losses at the gene ends were 6 bases for V and 1 base for J; bases not matched to a gene: 6. CDR3 DNA sequence: TGTGCCAGCAGGCCCCCGGGACTATCCTACAATGAGCAGTTCTTC. This translates into CASRPPGLSYNEQFF.

This chain uses TRBV7-2 with TRBJ2-1; possibly TRBD2 for D (6 bases). Per germline, CDR1 SGHTA and CDR2 FQGNSA. The CDR3 sequence is 15 residues long. V was clipped by 4 bases and J by 9 bases, with 19 bases between them. The CDR3 bases are TGTGCCAGCAGCTCCGGGACTGCGCGGATGACTGAGCAGTTCTTC. Its protein is CASSSGTARMTEQFF.

The V and J genes are TRBV5-1 and TRBJ2-3; D remains ambiguous. Germline CDR1 is SGHRS and CDR2 is YFSETQ. V was pared by 5 bases and J by 1 base, with 11 bases between. CDR3 length: 14 residues. This chain's CDR3 is CASSKDGGTDTQYF. The CDR3, as DNA: TGCGCCAGCAGTAAAGACGGAGGCACAGATACGCAGTATTTT. The full variable domain, completed using reference TRBV5-1 and TRBJ2-3, is KAGVTQTPRYLIKTRGQQVTLSCSPISGHRSVSWYQQTPGQGLQFLFEYFSETQRNKGNFPGRFSGRQFSNSRSEMNVSTLELGDSALYLCASSKDGGTDTQYFGPGTRLTVL.

The CDR3 sequence: CATSRGGSGQPQHF. In DNA, the CDR3 is TGTGCCACCAGCAGAGGGGGAAGCGGACAGCCCCAGCATTTT. This sequence joins TRBV15 and TRBJ1-5; unclear D gene. This CDR3 region has 14 residues. Trimming took off 1 base at V and 7 bases at J, with 11 bases between the two ends. Germline values: CDR1 LNHNV, CDR2 YYDKDF (reference sequence).

J is TRBJ1-5 and V is TRBV5-1; TRBD1 agrees at 10 bases. Germline CDR1 and CDR2: SGHRS and YFSETQ. The CDR3 has 16 residues. Trimming took 4 bases from V and 1 from J; bases not matched to a gene: 5. The CDR3 DNA reads as TGCGCCAGCAGCCTGACAGGGGGCGGGAGCAATCAGCCCCAGCATTTT. This gives the protein CASSLTGGGSNQPQHF.

This clone has at least ten counts. CDR3 in amino acids: CASSLTDSSYEQYF. CDR3 bases: TGTGCCAGCAGCTTGACAGACAGCTCCTACGAGCAGTACTTC. The chain joins TRBV6-5 to TRBJ2-7, with a tentative D call TRBD1 (5 bases). V shed 6 bases and J shed 0 bases, with 12 bases lying between them. The CDR3 sequence is 14 residues long. Germline CDR1 and CDR2: MNHEY and SVGAGI.

The chain employs TRBV6-5 and TRBJ1-1; 7 bases are a match to TRBD1. Trimming took 5 bases from V and 0 from J; bases not matched to a gene: 6. The CDR3 loop spans 15 amino acids. Germline CDR1 is MNHEY and CDR2 is SVGAGI. The CDR3 spells CASSTGQAVNTEAFF. The DNA of the CDR3 is TGTGCCAGCAGTACCGGACAGGCCGTGAACACTGAAGCTTTCTTT.